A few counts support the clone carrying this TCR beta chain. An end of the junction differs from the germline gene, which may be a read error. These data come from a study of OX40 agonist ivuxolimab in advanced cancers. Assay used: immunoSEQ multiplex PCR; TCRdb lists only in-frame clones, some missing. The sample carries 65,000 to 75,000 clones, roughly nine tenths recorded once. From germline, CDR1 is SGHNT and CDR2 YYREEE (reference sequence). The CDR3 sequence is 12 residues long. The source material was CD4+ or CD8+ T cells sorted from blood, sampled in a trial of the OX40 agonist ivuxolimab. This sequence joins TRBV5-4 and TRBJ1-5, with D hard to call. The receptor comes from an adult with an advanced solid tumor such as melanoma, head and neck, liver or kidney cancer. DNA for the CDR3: TGTGCCAGCAGTTTGGACAATCAGCCCCAGCATTTT. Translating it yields CASSLDNQPQHF.